This T cell receptor beta chain comes out of a study of T cell responses to AZD1222 COVID-19 vaccine. Points from the study as a whole: CD4 TCRs associated with vaccination spanned spike, dominating at 160-218 and 743-854. Targets within unmutated variant regions were reportedly found for nearly half of spike-specific TCRs.

The CDR3 runs 17 residues. CDR1 is LNHDA, CDR2 SQIVND, per germline (reference sequence). The ends lost 3 bases at V and 7 bases at J; junction bases unmatched: 14. Assay used: immunoSEQ multiplex PCR; TCRdb lists only in-frame clones, some missing. The sample holds fewer than 45,000 clones, 75% to 85% seen once. Notes on this clone: Antigen specificity is unknown.

This chain joins TRBV19 and TRBJ2-1, with 8 bases matching TRBD2. The specimen comprised peripheral blood, sampled on day 0 of AZD1222 vaccination. This receptor was taken from an adult in good health. In DNA, the CDR3 is TGTGCCAGTAGTATCACTCTCCCCGGACTAGCTAAGAATGAGCAGTTCTTC. It encodes CASSITLPGLAKNEQFF.